Each of the 25 T cell receptor beta chains below was sequenced from the same sample in a study of cytomegalovirus exposure and HLA in healthy donors. 60 Vbeta and 13 Jbeta primers were used in PCR. The method was immunoSEQ multiplex PCR; TCRdb's version includes in-frame clones alone and lacks a portion of them. The repertoire holds 95,000 to 150,000 clones, with about 8.6% as singletons. Sample: PBMCs. These receptors were collected from a woman in her forties in good health and CMV-seropositive.

This clone turned up a few times. The V and J genes are TRBV18 and TRBJ1-2; TRBD1 matches at 11 bases. V shed 5 bases, J shed 4 bases, and the junction held 6 bases outside the gene matches. The CDR3 covers 15 residues. Germline values: CDR1 KGHSH, CDR2 LQKENI. The CDR3 reads CASSTGQGVSYGYTF. The DNA of the CDR3 is TGTGCCAGCTCAACGGGACAGGGGGTTAGCTATGGCTACACCTTC.

This clone was seen a handful of times. V is TRBV7-2 and J is TRBJ2-7; 7 nucleotides agree with TRBD2. This CDR3 has 15 amino acids. V lost 0 bases, J lost 4 bases, and 6 bases stayed unmatched. From germline, CDR1 is SGHTA and CDR2 FQGNSA. The CDR3 region is CASSLAGGEGYEQYF. The DNA of the CDR3 is TGTGCCAGCAGCTTAGCTGGCGGGGAGGGTTACGAGCAGTACTTC.

This clone was detected only a few times. This rearrangement joins TRBV2 to TRBJ2-1; 11 nucleotides agree with TRBD2. V lost 9 bases and J lost 4; bases outside the gene matches: 8. The length of the CDR3 is 15 residues. Germline CDR1 and CDR2: SNHLY and FYNNEI. CDR3 region: CASSLLAGGYNEQFF. CDR3 in DNA: TGTGCCAGTTCTCTCCTAGCGGGGGGTTACAATGAGCAGTTCTTC.

The J gene is TRBJ2-5, the V gene TRBV5-1; D gene ambiguous. V lost 4 bases, J lost 2 bases, and 9 bases lay in between. The germline CDR1 and CDR2 sequences are SGHRS and YFSETQ. The length of the CDR3 is 13 residues. The CDR3, as DNA: TGCGCCAGCAGCCCCTTTCGGCAAGAGACCCAGTACTTC. It codes for CASSPFRQETQYF.

This rearrangement joins TRBV6-1 to TRBJ1-1, with a tentative D call TRBD1 (5 bases). Deletions cut 2 bases from V and 1 base from J, with 11 bases between. The CDR3 sequence is 15 residues long. Germline CDR1 and CDR2: MNHNS and SASEGT. In nucleotides, the CDR3 is TGTGCCAGCAGTGAAAGGGGCCTGTCGAACACTGAAGCTTTCTTT. Translated, it gives CASSERGLSNTEAFF.

The rearrangement links TRBV2 to TRBJ2-1, with D possibly being TRBD2 (5 bases). Germline CDR1 is SNHLY and CDR2 is FYNNEI. CDR3 size: 14 residues. V was shortened by 11 bases and J by 0 bases, with 14 bases between the two germline ends. CDR3 in DNA: TGTGCCGGCCAGGTAGGGAGCTCCTACAATGAGCAGTTCTTC. Encoded protein: CAGQVGSSYNEQFF.

The J gene is TRBJ2-7, the V gene TRBV9, with a weak D call TRBD1 (5 bases). The CDR3 consists of 14 residues. Germline V gives CDR1 SGDLS, CDR2 YYNGEE. Deletions cut 1 base from V and 7 bases from J, with 15 bases between. In DNA, the CDR3 is TGTGCCAGCAGCGTAAAGGGGCGGAATAGTGAGCAGTACTTC. It translates to CASSVKGRNSEQYF. Full variable domain (outside the CDR3, taken from reference TRBV9 and TRBJ2-7): DSGVTQTPKHLITATGQRVTLRCSPRSGDLSVYWYQQSLDQGLQFLIQYYNGEERAKGNILERFSAQQFPDLHSELNLSSLELGDSALYFCASSVKGRNSEQYFGPGTRLTVT.

The V and J genes are TRBV29-1 and TRBJ1-2, with D perhaps TRBD1 (6 bases). This CDR3 has 15 amino acids. V lost 4 bases to trimming and J lost 2 bases, with 17 bases between them. From germline, CDR1 is SQVTM and CDR2 ANQGSEA. CDR3 sequence (DNA): TGCAGCGTTGGGGGGGGGCCCGGACAGAACTATGGCTACACCTTC. It specifies CSVGGGPGQNYGYTF.

V is TRBV6-5 and J is TRBJ1-1, with TRBD1 matching over 7 bases. V was pared by 6 bases and J by 2 bases, with 6 bases of the junction left unmatched. The CDR3 totals 14 residues. In germline, CDR1 is MNHEY, CDR2 SVGAGI. CDR3 sequence: CASRGDRVNTEAFF. Written as DNA, the CDR3 is TGTGCCAGCAGGGGGGACAGAGTAAACACTGAAGCTTTCTTT.

This clone was detected a few times. This chain joins TRBV7-8 and TRBJ2-7; D may be TRBD2 (6 bases). The ends were cut back, 1 base at V and 5 bases at J, with 12 bases in the middle. This CDR3 has 14 amino acids. CDR1 SGHVS and CDR2 FQNEAQ come from the germline V gene. The CDR3 nucleotides read TGTGCCAGCAGCTTAGGGGGGGAAGTCCACGAGCAGTACTTC. Translating gives CASSLGGEVHEQYF.

The V gene is TRBV7-6, the J gene TRBJ2-7; D is unresolved. Germline CDR1 is SGHVS and CDR2 is FNYEAQ. The V gene lost 1 base and the J gene lost 2 bases, with 6 bases spanning the gap. This CDR3 is built from 13 residues. The CDR3 here is CASSLVQTYEQYF. CDR3 DNA sequence: TGTGCCAGCAGCTTAGTACAGACCTACGAGCAGTACTTC. Filled out from reference TRBV7-6 and TRBJ2-7, the complete variable domain reads GAGVSQSPRYKVTKRGQDVALRCDPISGHVSLYWYRQALGQGPEFLTYFNYEAQQDKSGLPNDRFSAERPEGSISTLTIQRTEQRDSAMYRCASSLVQTYEQYFGPGTRLTVT.

The chain employs TRBV19 and TRBJ1-1, with D perhaps matching TRBD1 (6 bases). The CDR3 has 15 residues. Looked up from germline, CDR1 is LNHDA and CDR2 is SQIVND (reference sequence). V was pared by 5 bases and J by 0 bases, with 13 bases between. CDR3 loop: CASSSPTGMNTEAFF. The CDR3 region has the DNA TGTGCCAGTAGTTCCCCGACAGGAATGAACACTGAAGCTTTCTTT.

This clone occurred a few times. The gene calls are TRBV7-2 and TRBJ1-1; D may be TRBD1 (6 bases). The length of the CDR3 is 15 residues. Germline CDR1 and CDR2: SGHTA and FQGNSA. The V gene lost 5 bases and the J gene lost 4 bases, with 17 bases spanning the gap. The CDR3 protein is CASSKTGSVGTEAFF. The CDR3 DNA is TGTGCCAGCAGCAAAACAGGGAGCGTTGGCACTGAAGCTTTCTTT.

The chain links TRBV6-4 to TRBJ1-2; D not certain. V lost 3 bases and J 4 bases, leaving 6 bases between the germline ends. The CDR3 length is 12 residues. Germline values: CDR1 MRHNA, CDR2 SNTAGT. As DNA, the CDR3 is TGTGCCAGCAGTGAAACGGGCTATGGCTACACCTTC. Translating it yields CASSETGYGYTF.

This clone has a handful of counts. CDR3 DNA sequence: TGTGCCAGCAGTGAATATGGGGCGGGACGGACGCTCTACGAGCAGTACTTC. This translates into CASSEYGAGRTLYEQYF. The rearrangement uses TRBV25-1 and TRBJ2-7, with a tentative D call TRBD2 (6 bases). V was shortened by 0 bases and J by 3 bases, with 18 bases between the two germline ends. This CDR3 has 17 residues. CDR1 is MGHDK, CDR2 SYGVNS, per germline.

Only a few counts were recorded for this clone. Here the CDR3 DNA reads TGTGCCACCAGCAGAGATCGCGTCAGGGATCAGCCCCAGCATTTT. This encodes CATSRDRVRDQPQHF. The J gene is TRBJ1-5, the V gene TRBV15; D possibly corresponds to TRBD1 (5 bases). V dropped 0 bases and J dropped 5 bases, with 11 bases sitting between them. The germline CDR1 and CDR2 sequences are LNHNV and YYDKDF (reference sequence). The CDR3 contains 15 residues.

This chain connects TRBV11-2 to TRBJ2-1; D is possibly TRBD2 (7 bases). This CDR3 is built from 15 residues. From germline, CDR1 is SGHAT and CDR2 FQNNGV. V shed 3 bases and J shed 0 bases, with 9 bases lying between them. DNA of the CDR3: TGTGCCAGCAGCTTGAGGGGGGGCTCCTACAATGAGCAGTTCTTC. Its protein product is CASSLRGGSYNEQFF.

This clone was counted only a few times. The V gene is TRBV19, the J gene TRBJ1-1, with D possibly TRBD1 on 6 matching bases. This CDR3 region has 15 residues. With 0 bases removed from V and 0 bases from J, the gap between germline ends came to 8 bases. Germline-derived CDR1 and CDR2 are LNHDA and SQIVND (reference sequence). CDR3 DNA: TGTGCCAGTAGTATAGACAGGGGAGTGAACACTGAAGCTTTCTTT. Translating it yields CASSIDRGVNTEAFF.

This clone was counted only a few times. The chain recombines TRBV7-9 with TRBJ1-6; 7 bases match TRBD1. The CDR3 has 17 residues. In germline, CDR1 is SEHNR, CDR2 FQNEAQ (reference sequence). Trimming cost V 4 bases and J 0 bases; bases outside gene matches: 6. CDR3 sequence (DNA): TGTGCCAGCAGCTCCGGACAGGAGAGCTCCTATAATTCACCCCTCCACTTT. Encoded protein: CASSSGQESSYNSPLHF.

This chain uses TRBV5-1 with TRBJ2-2; 12 bases agree with TRBD2. CDR1 SGHRS and CDR2 YFSETQ come from the germline V gene. The CDR3 consists of 20 residues. J lost 0 bases, V lost 3 bases, and 12 bases had no gene match. The CDR3 DNA sequence: TGCGCCAGCAGCTCGGGAGGACTAGCGGGGCTACTTACGAACACCGGGGAGCTGTTTTTT. Protein product: CASSSGGLAGLLTNTGELFF.

This clone was detected a few times. V and J are TRBV6-1 and TRBJ1-5; the match to TRBD1 covers 9 bases. This CDR3 is 15 amino acids long. The J segment lost 6 bases and the V segment lost 1 base, leaving 4 bases of the junction unmatched. Germline CDR1 reads MNHNS; CDR2 reads SASEGT. The CDR3 sequence is CASSEEGQGFQPQHF. Here the CDR3 DNA reads TGTGCCAGCAGTGAAGAGGGACAGGGCTTTCAGCCCCAGCATTTT.

This clone was seen only a few times. The rearrangement uses TRBV6-6 and TRBJ1-1; maybe TRBD1 (6 bases). Trimming left V 4 bases short and J 0 bases short, with 9 bases between. The CDR3 is 14 residues long. Germline V gives CDR1 MNHNY, CDR2 SVGAGI (reference sequence). The CDR3 DNA reads as TGTGCCAGCAGTTGGACAGAAATGAACACTGAAGCTTTCTTT. Encoded protein: CASSWTEMNTEAFF.

The chain employs TRBV29-1 and TRBJ2-3, with a weak D call TRBD1 (7 bases). In germline, CDR1 is SQVTM, CDR2 ANQGSEA. V lost 3 bases and J 3 bases, leaving 16 bases between the germline ends. The CDR3 totals 15 residues. The CDR3 DNA reads as TGCAGCGTTGAGTTCACAGGGGACTCAACAGATACGCAGTATTTT. Encoded protein: CSVEFTGDSTDTQYF.

V is TRBV18 and J is TRBJ2-7; 7 positions match TRBD2. J gave up 5 bases and V 0 bases, and 7 bases lay outside the gene matches. Germline values: CDR1 KGHSH, CDR2 LQKENI. This CDR3 comprises 15 residues. The CDR3 bases are TGTGCCAGCTCACCACCATCCTGGGGGGGGAACGAGCAGTACTTC. Translated: CASSPPSWGGNEQYF.

This clone has a handful of counts. The V and J genes are TRBV27 and TRBJ2-1; 8 bases are a match to TRBD1. Unmatched junction bases numbered 1, after V lost 3 bases and J lost 0 bases. The CDR3 loop spans 15 amino acids. CDR1 is MNHEY, CDR2 SMNVEV, per germline (reference sequence). This CDR3 is CASSFQGASYNEQFF. The CDR3 nucleotides are TGTGCCAGCAGTTTTCAGGGGGCCTCCTACAATGAGCAGTTCTTC.